The 15 T cell receptor beta chains listed next were all sequenced from one sample in a study of cytomegalovirus exposure and HLA in healthy donors. The PCR used 60 Vbeta and 13 Jbeta primers. Profiled with immunoSEQ multiplex PCR; TCRdb holds only in-frame clones, not every one. The sample shows 95,000 to 150,000 clones, 80% of them seen only once. The specimen was PBMCs. The receptors originated from a man between 50 and 59 years old in good health and CMV-seronegative.

The J gene is TRBJ1-1, the V gene TRBV4-3; a weak D match, TRBD1 (5 bases). The V and J ends lost 4 bases and 11 bases respectively, with 23 bases between them. This CDR3 is built from 15 residues. Looked up from germline, CDR1 is LGHNA and CDR2 is YSLEER. Here the CDR3 reads CASSLNRDPGGSAFF. The CDR3, as DNA: TGCGCCAGCAGCCTCAACCGGGACCCGGGGGGTTCGGCTTTCTTT.

CDR3 in amino acids: CASSWDTLNTEAFF. The CDR3 nucleotides are TGTGCCAGCAGCTGGGACACTTTGAACACTGAAGCTTTCTTT. This chain uses TRBV5-6 with TRBJ1-1; tentative D call: TRBD1 (6 bases). Germline V gives CDR1 SGHDT, CDR2 YYEEEE. CDR3 size: 14 residues. Trimming pared 3 bases from V and 0 bases from J, leaving 9 bases between.

The V and J genes are TRBV27 and TRBJ2-7, with TRBD1 identical over 7 bases. The ends lost 3 bases at V and 3 bases at J; junction bases unmatched: 8. Germline CDR1 MNHEY, CDR2 SMNVEV (reference sequence). The CDR3 spans 15 residues. CDR3 bases: TGTGCCAGCAGTTTTTACCGGGACAGAAACTACGAGCAGTACTTC. Translated, it gives CASSFYRDRNYEQYF.

V gene TRBV7-9 combines with J gene TRBJ2-3; TRBD2 aligns across 9 bases. Germline V lookup: CDR1 SEHNR, CDR2 FQNEAQ (reference sequence). The J segment lost 0 bases and the V segment lost 3 bases, leaving 4 bases of the junction unmatched. CDR3 size: 16 residues. The CDR3: CASSLRGGPSTDTQYF. CDR3 DNA sequence: TGTGCCAGCAGCTTGCGGGGGGGCCCTAGCACAGATACGCAGTATTTT.

This clone showed up just a few times. The V call is TRBV5-4, the J call TRBJ1-1; the match to TRBD1 covers 9 bases. The CDR3 length is 14 residues. Germline V lookup: CDR1 SGHNT, CDR2 YYREEE (reference sequence). The V gene end was trimmed by 1 base and the J gene end by 7 bases; junction bases not matched to a gene: 5. CDR3 protein: CASSLTGGVGEAFF. The CDR3 DNA follows: TGTGCCAGCAGCTTGACAGGGGGCGTAGGTGAAGCTTTCTTT.

V gene TRBV18 combines with J gene TRBJ1-1; 8 nucleotides match TRBD1. The CDR3 extends over 17 amino acids. Germline V gives CDR1 KGHSH, CDR2 LQKENI. V lost 6 bases to trimming and J lost 1 base; unmatched junction nucleotides: 13. The CDR3 DNA reads TGTGCCAGCTCGGGCGAGCAGGGGGCGGTCTGGAACACTGAAGCTTTCTTT. Translating gives CASSGEQGAVWNTEAFF.

The chain has TRBV7-9 and TRBJ2-7, with D possibly being TRBD2 (5 bases). The CDR3 length is 13 residues. In germline, CDR1 is SEHNR, CDR2 FQNEAQ (reference sequence). With 2 bases removed from V and 6 bases from J, the gap between germline ends came to 11 bases. CDR3 in amino acids: CASSLLRAGEQYF. The DNA for the CDR3 is TGTGCCAGCAGCTTACTCCGGGCGGGCGAGCAGTACTTC. Full variable domain (rest looked up from reference TRBV7-9 and TRBJ2-7): DTGVSQNPRHKITKRGQNVTFRCDPISEHNRLYWYRQTLGQGPEFLTYFQNEAQLEKSRLLSDRFSAERPKGSFSTLEIQRTEQGDSAMYLCASSLLRAGEQYFGPGTRLTVT.

V usage is TRBV6-1 and J usage is TRBJ2-7; D unclear. This CDR3 has 15 amino acids. The V end lost 6 bases, the J end lost 0 bases, and 15 bases lay between the germline ends. The germline CDR1 and CDR2 sequences are MNHNS and SASEGT. CDR3 protein: CASRDAATASYEQYF. Here the CDR3 DNA reads TGTGCCAGCAGGGATGCCGCCACAGCCTCCTACGAGCAGTACTTC.

The chain employs TRBV6-5 and TRBJ1-4, with a tentative D call TRBD1 (6 bases). Germline assignment: CDR1 MNHEY and CDR2 SVGAGI. The CDR3 has 15 amino acids. V lost 5 bases and J lost 5, with 15 bases in between. This CDR3 is CASSTLTGWNEKLFF. DNA for the CDR3: TGTGCCAGCAGTACCCTCACAGGGTGGAATGAAAAACTGTTTTTT.

V and J are TRBV4-3 and TRBJ1-4, with D perhaps TRBD1 (6 bases). Trimming pared 2 bases from V and 3 bases from J, leaving 19 bases between. This CDR3 is 18 amino acids long. Germline CDR1 reads LGHNA; CDR2 reads YSLEER. The CDR3 region has the DNA TGCGCCAGCAGCCAATTCGTGGAACAGGGAGGGGCTAATGAAAAACTGTTTTTT. Translated: CASSQFVEQGGANEKLFF.

The chain couples TRBV7-9 to TRBJ2-7; 9 bases align to TRBD1. The CDR3 consists of 15 residues. The V segment lost 4 bases and the J segment 2 bases; nucleotides outside the gene matches: 6. Per the germline V gene, CDR1 is SEHNR and CDR2 is FQNEAQ (reference sequence). In DNA form, the CDR3 reads TGTGCCAGCAGCTCCCCGGGACAGGGAACCTACGAGCAGTACTTC. It codes for CASSSPGQGTYEQYF.

V gene TRBV7-2 combines with J gene TRBJ2-2; a possible D gene is TRBD1 (6 bases). V was pared by 2 bases and J by 4 bases, with 11 bases between. In germline, CDR1 is SGHTA, CDR2 FQGNSA. The CDR3 consists of 15 residues. The CDR3 here is CASSLWTVTTGELFF. CDR3 DNA: TGTGCCAGCAGCTTATGGACAGTGACCACCGGGGAGCTGTTTTTT.

This clone has a handful of counts. J is TRBJ2-2 and V is TRBV5-1; TRBD2 might be the D (6 bases). The V gene lost 0 bases and the J gene lost 7 bases, with 10 bases spanning the gap. Per germline, CDR1 SGHRS and CDR2 YFSETQ. The CDR3 is 14 residues long. The DNA for the CDR3 is TGCGCCAGCAGCTTGGGCCCGGGGGACGGGGAGCTGTTTTTT. It codes for CASSLGPGDGELFF.

The genes are TRBV7-2 and TRBJ2-7, with a possible D match to TRBD2 (5 bases). From germline, CDR1 is SGHTA and CDR2 FQGNSA. V was shortened by 5 bases and J by 5 bases, with 13 bases between the two germline ends. The CDR3 extends over 13 amino acids. CDR3 DNA: TGTGCCAGCAGCCAAGTCCGGGGAAACGAGCAGTACTTC. Its protein is CASSQVRGNEQYF.

This clone was observed a handful of times. The rearrangement links TRBV7-9 to TRBJ2-7, with TRBD2 as a possible D gene (7 bases). Germline V CDR1 and CDR2: SEHNR, FQNEAQ (reference sequence). The CDR3 runs 14 residues. V was cut by 10 bases and J by 1 base, with 17 bases left in between. CDR3 protein: CATSWGGGSYEQYF. For the CDR3, the DNA is TGTGCCACTTCTTGGGGAGGGGGTTCCTACGAGCAGTACTTC.